This passage covers 10 T cell receptor beta chains from one sample sequenced in a study of blood T cells in healthy people across ages. A second about 6 to 11 cycle PCR used barcoded and J-beta primers. One entry per CDR3 protein, called by TCRdb with MiXCR from the 5' RACE reads. The sample shows around 1,500,000 distinct CDR3 sequences, approximately 38% of them seen only once. The sequenced material came from blood. These receptors were taken from a woman between 18 and 29 years old in good health.

This clonotype has at least ten counts. The chain employs TRBV4-2 and TRBJ2-7, with D tentatively TRBD2 (6 bases). Germline V gives CDR1 LGHNA, CDR2 YNFKEQ. The CDR3 has 15 amino acids. V lost 0 bases to trimming and J lost 4 bases, with 13 bases between them. The CDR3 loop is CASSQEAGRIYEQYF. DNA for the CDR3: TGTGCCAGCAGCCAAGAGGCGGGACGGATTTACGAGCAGTACTTC.

The genes are TRBV6-5 and TRBJ2-1, with 9 bases aligning to TRBD2. Germline values: CDR1 MNHEY, CDR2 SVGAGI. The CDR3 contains 15 residues. V shed 7 bases, J shed 10 bases, and the junction held 14 bases outside the gene matches. Written as DNA, the CDR3 is TGTGCCAGCACCACGGCGGCGGGAGGGAATGAGGAGCAGTTCTTC. Translating it yields CASTTAAGGNEEQFF.

The chain uses TRBV5-6 and TRBJ2-3; D might be TRBD2 (5 bases). There are 13 residues in the CDR3. V lost 5 bases and J lost 2, with 9 bases in between. Germline CDR1 and CDR2: SGHDT and YYEEEE. The CDR3 protein is CASRAVITDTQYF. As DNA, the CDR3 is TGTGCCAGCAGAGCGGTAATCACAGATACGCAGTATTTT.

The rearrangement links TRBV7-3 to TRBJ2-7; D is unresolved. CDR1 is SGHTA, CDR2 FQGTGA, per germline. V dropped 5 bases and J dropped 5 bases, with 13 bases sitting between them. The CDR3 is 13 amino acids. In nucleotides, the CDR3 is TGTGCCAGCAGCCTCGATGCTGGGGACGAGCAGTACTTC. Translation gives CASSLDAGDEQYF.

Points on this clonotype: An end of the junction does not agree with germline; a read error may underlie this. V usage is TRBV28 and J usage is TRBJ2-5, with TRBD2 as a possible D gene (5 bases). Germline values: CDR1 MDHEN, CDR2 SYDVKM. The CDR3 is 16 residues long. CDR3 coding DNA: TGTGCCGGCAGCTTACAATTGGACTGGTTCCAAGAGACCCAGTACTTC. Its translation is CAGSLQLDWFQETQYF.

This clonotype has more than one count but fewer than ten. This sequence joins TRBV5-1 and TRBJ2-5; 9 positions match TRBD1. CDR1 is SGHRS, CDR2 YFSETQ, per germline. With V trimmed by 4 bases and J by 1 base, 5 bases remained unmatched. The CDR3 runs 15 residues. CDR3 sequence (DNA): TGCGCCAGCAGCAGAGGGACAGGGCCCCAAGAGACCCAGTACTTC. Protein: CASSRGTGPQETQYF.

In its sample, this clonotype was seen a few times. The rearrangement joins TRBV20-1 to TRBJ2-1, with 9 bases matching TRBD2. Germline CDR1 reads DFQATT; CDR2 reads SNEGSKA (reference sequence). This CDR3 is 13 amino acids long. V trimming: 2 bases; J trimming: 13 bases; junction bases outside the gene matches: 9. The DNA for the CDR3 is TGCAGTGCTAGACTAGCGGGAATAGAGACCCAGTTCTTC. Amino acids: CSARLAGIETQFF.

The gene calls are TRBV11-2 and TRBJ2-3; the D is unclear. CDR1 is SGHAT, CDR2 FQNNGV, per germline. V lost 7 bases, J lost 1 base, and 9 bases lay in between. CDR3 length equals 13 residues. In nucleotides, the CDR3 is TGTGCCAGCAAAAGCCCGGGCACAGATACGCAGTATTTT. Amino acid sequence: CASKSPGTDTQYF.

The V and J genes are TRBV25-1 and TRBJ1-1, with 9 nucleotides matching TRBD1. The V gene end was trimmed by 3 bases and the J gene end by 3 bases; junction bases not matched to a gene: 5. This CDR3 has 15 amino acids. Germline values: CDR1 MGHDK, CDR2 SYGVNS. The CDR3 region has the DNA TGTGCCAGCAGTGATCCAAACAGGGGGCACACTGAAGCTTTCTTT. Amino acid sequence: CASSDPNRGHTEAFF.

V is TRBV27 and J is TRBJ1-4; possibly TRBD1 for D (5 bases). The germline V gene encodes CDR1 MNHEY and CDR2 SMNVEV (reference sequence). Trimming cost V 8 bases and J 4 bases, with 14 bases left between them. CDR3 size: 14 residues. CDR3 bases: TGTGCCAGCGGGGGTAGACGGGGTAATGAAAAACTGTTTTTT. It translates to CASGGRRGNEKLFF.